The present T cell receptor beta chain was sequenced within a study of blood T cell repertoires in COVID-19. Study background: From the United States, Italy and Spain came samples of acute and convalescent COVID-19.

This clone appeared many times. CDR1 is KGHDR and CDR2 is SFDVKD in the germline V gene. CDR3 size: 18 residues. V lost 2 bases, J lost 2 bases, and 11 bases stayed unmatched. Here immunoSEQ multiplex PCR was the method, and the copy in TCRdb shows in-frame clones only, minus some. The table records 200,000 or so clones, about nine tenths of them present only once. This TCR derives from an elderly man with acute or convalescent COVID-19. The chain joins TRBV24-1 to TRBJ2-3; 8 bases line up with TRBD1. Sample: peripheral blood. This CDR3 reads CATSDSPGAGGFTDTQYF. The CDR3 DNA is TGTGCCACCAGTGATTCTCCCGGGGCAGGGGGCTTCACAGATACGCAGTATTTT.